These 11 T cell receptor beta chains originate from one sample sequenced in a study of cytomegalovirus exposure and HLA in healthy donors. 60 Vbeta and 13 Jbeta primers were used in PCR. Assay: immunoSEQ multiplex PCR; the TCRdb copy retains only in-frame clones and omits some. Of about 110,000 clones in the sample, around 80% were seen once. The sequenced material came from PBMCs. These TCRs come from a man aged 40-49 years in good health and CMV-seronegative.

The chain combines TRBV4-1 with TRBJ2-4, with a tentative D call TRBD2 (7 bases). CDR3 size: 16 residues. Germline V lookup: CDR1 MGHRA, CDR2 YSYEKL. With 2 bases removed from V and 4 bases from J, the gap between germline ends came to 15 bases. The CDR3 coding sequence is TGCGCCAGCAGCCAAAGGGCAGGGGAGGGTAAAAACATTCAGTACTTC. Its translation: CASSQRAGEGKNIQYF.

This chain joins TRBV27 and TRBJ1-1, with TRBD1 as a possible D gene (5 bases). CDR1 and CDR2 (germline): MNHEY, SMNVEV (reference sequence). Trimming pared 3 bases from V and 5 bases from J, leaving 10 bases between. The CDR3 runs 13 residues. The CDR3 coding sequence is TGTGCCAGCAGTTTCCGCAGGGCGACTGAAGCTTTCTTT. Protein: CASSFRRATEAFF.

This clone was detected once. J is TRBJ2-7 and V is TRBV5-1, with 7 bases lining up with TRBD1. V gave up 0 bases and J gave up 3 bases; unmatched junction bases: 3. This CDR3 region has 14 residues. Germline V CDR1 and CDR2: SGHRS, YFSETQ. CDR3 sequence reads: CASSLDRGYYEQYF. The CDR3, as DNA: TGCGCCAGCAGCTTGGACAGGGGCTACTACGAGCAGTACTTC.

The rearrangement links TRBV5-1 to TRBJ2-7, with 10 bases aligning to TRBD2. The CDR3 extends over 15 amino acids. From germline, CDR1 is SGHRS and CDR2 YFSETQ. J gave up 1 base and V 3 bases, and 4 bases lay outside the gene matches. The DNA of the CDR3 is TGCGCCAGCAGCTCCGGACTAGCGGTGTCCTACGAGCAGTACTTC. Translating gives CASSSGLAVSYEQYF. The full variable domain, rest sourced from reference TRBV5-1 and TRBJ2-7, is KAGVTQTPRYLIKTRGQQVTLSCSPISGHRSVSWYQQTPGQGLQFLFEYFSETQRNKGNFPGRFSGRQFSNSRSEMNVSTLELGDSALYLCASSSGLAVSYEQYFGPGTRLTVT.

CDR3 DNA sequence: TGTGCCAGCAGCTTAGAGGGACTAGATTCTGAGACCCAGTACTTC. Translated: CASSLEGLDSETQYF. The chain has TRBV7-9 and TRBJ2-5, with TRBD2 matching 8 bases. The ends lost 1 base at V and 5 bases at J; junction bases unmatched: 6. There are 15 residues in the CDR3. Germline CDR1 is SEHNR and CDR2 is FQNEAQ (reference sequence).

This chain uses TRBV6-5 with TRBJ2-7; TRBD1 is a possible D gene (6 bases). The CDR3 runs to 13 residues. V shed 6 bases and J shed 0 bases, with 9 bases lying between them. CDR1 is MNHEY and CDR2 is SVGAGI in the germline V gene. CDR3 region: CASRKTGSYEQYF. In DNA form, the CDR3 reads TGTGCCAGCAGGAAGACAGGCTCCTACGAGCAGTACTTC.

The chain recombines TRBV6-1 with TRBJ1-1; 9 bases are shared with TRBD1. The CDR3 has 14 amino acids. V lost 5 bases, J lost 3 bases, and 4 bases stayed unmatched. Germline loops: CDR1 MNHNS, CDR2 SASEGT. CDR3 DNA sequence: TGTGCCAGCAGTTTACAGGGGGCGCACACTGAAGCTTTCTTT. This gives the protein CASSLQGAHTEAFF.

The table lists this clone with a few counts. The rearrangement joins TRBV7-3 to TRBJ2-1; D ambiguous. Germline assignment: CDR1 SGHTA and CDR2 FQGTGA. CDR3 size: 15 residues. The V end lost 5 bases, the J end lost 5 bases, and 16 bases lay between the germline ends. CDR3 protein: CASSINGLGNNEQFF. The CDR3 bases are TGTGCCAGCAGCATAAATGGCCTAGGAAACAATGAGCAGTTCTTC.

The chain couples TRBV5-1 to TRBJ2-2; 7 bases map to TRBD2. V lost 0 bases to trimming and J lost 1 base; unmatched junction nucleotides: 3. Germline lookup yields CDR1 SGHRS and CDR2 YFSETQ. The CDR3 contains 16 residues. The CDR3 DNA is TGCGCCAGCAGCTTGGTTTCTAGCGGGAACACCGGGGAGCTGTTTTTT. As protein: CASSLVSSGNTGELFF.

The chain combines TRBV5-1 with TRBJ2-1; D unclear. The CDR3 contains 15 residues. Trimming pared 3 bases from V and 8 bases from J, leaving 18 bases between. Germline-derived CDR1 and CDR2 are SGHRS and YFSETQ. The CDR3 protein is CASSSNYGTRDEQFF. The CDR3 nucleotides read TGCGCCAGCAGCTCCAACTACGGAACCCGCGATGAGCAGTTCTTC.

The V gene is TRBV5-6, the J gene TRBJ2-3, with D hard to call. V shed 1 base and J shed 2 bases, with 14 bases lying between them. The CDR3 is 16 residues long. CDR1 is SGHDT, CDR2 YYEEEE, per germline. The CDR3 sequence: CASSLRYRANTDTQYF. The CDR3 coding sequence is TGTGCCAGCAGCTTGAGATACAGAGCTAACACAGATACGCAGTATTTT.